This is a list of T cell receptor beta chains from one sample in a study of response to subunit inactivated influenza vaccine. MiXCR, applied by TCRdb to the RT-PCR reads, yields one record per CDR3 protein. The sample includes approximately 530,000 distinct CDR3 sequences, more than 7% of them seen just once. Sequencing used PBMCs from blood, obtained less than 30 months after vaccination. The origin of the receptors is a man aged 50-75 years who received an inactivated influenza vaccine. Both conserved end residues are part of each CDR3. The D gene is left open where the match is weak. Size tells how often a clone was seen (once, few, many) or the class of an expanded clone, and some rows leave it out.

j_call d_call v_call clone_size cdr3_aa cdr3_nt
TRBJ2-3 NA TRBV20-1 few CSARVRGGGDTQYF TGCAGTGCTAGAGTTCGGGGCGGTGGTGATACGCAGTATTTT
TRBJ2-5 NA TRBV29-1 NA CSVDWGGDTQYF TGCAGCGTTGATTGGGGTGGGGACACCCAGTACTTC
TRBJ2-5 TRBD2 TRBV15 NA CATSPSGTSGSLTTQYF TGTGCCACCAGCCCATCCGGGACTAGCGGGAGCCTGACGACCCAGTACTTC
TRBJ1-2 TRBD1 TRBV3-1 many CASSQGQNYGYTF TGTGCCAGCAGCCAGGGACAGAACTATGGCTACACCTTC
TRBJ1-5 NA TRBV4-2 many CASSQLQGPNQPQHF TGTGCCAGCAGCCAACTCCAGGGCCCGAATCAGCCCCAGCATTTT
TRBJ2-7 NA TRBV5-4 NA CASSSRVRYEQYF TGTGCCAGCAGCTCCCGGGTCCGGTACGAGCAGTACTTC
TRBJ2-3 TRBD1 TRBV24-1 NA CATSDFGTGFTDTQYF TGTGCCACCAGTGATTTCGGGACAGGATTCACAGATACGCAGTATTTT
TRBJ1-1 NA TRBV11-2 NA CASSLVLRNRNTEAFF TGTGCCAGCAGCTTAGTTCTCCGGAACAGGAACACTGAAGCTTTCTTT
TRBJ2-4 NA TRBV5-5 NA CASSEGTTIVNIQYF TGTGCCAGCAGCGAGGGGACCACTATCGTAAACATTCAGTACTTC
TRBJ1-3 NA TRBV6-5 NA CASSYGEFSGNTIYF TGTGCCAGCAGTTACGGGGAATTCTCTGGAAACACCATATATTTT
TRBJ2-1 TRBD2 TRBV28 NA CASSLSTGGPYEQFF TGTGCCAGCAGTTTATCAACGGGGGGACCCTACGAGCAGTTCTTC
TRBJ1-3 NA TRBV12-3/TRBV12-4 many CASSSGNTIYF TGTGCCAGCAGCTCTGGAAACACCATATATTTT
TRBJ2-1 NA TRBV10-3 few CAISERNEQFF TGTGCCATCAGTGAGAGGAATGAGCAGTTCTTC
TRBJ1-2 TRBD1 TRBV6-5 many CASSYKGGSYGYTF TGTGCCAGCAGTTACAAAGGGGGCTCCTATGGCTACACCTTC
TRBJ2-1 TRBD2 TRBV3-1 many CASSRREREVHNEQFF TGTGCCAGCAGCAGACGGGAGCGGGAGGTTCACAATGAGCAGTTCTTC
TRBJ1-6 NA TRBV27 many CASNPSGRYNSPLHF TGTGCCAGCAACCCCTCCGGTCGTTATAATTCACCCCTCCACTTT
TRBJ1-5 NA TRBV9 NA CASSRNPHTDSNQPQHF TGTGCCAGCAGCCGCAACCCCCACACTGATAGCAATCAGCCCCAGCATTTT
TRBJ2-7 NA TRBV2 many CASSERQASGYEQYF TGTGCCAGCAGTGAAAGGCAGGCGTCGGGGTACGAGCAGTACTTC
TRBJ2-7 NA TRBV10-3 few CAIRTTGTYEQYF TGTGCCATCAGGACCACCGGCACCTACGAGCAGTACTTC
TRBJ2-1 NA TRBV6-2/TRBV6-3 many CASSYSFLATSYNEQFF TGTGCCAGCAGTTACTCGTTCCTAGCGACCTCCTACAATGAGCAGTTCTTC